This T cell receptor (beta chain) was identified during a study of CD8 T cells in ankylosing spondylitis. Ten or more counts support this clonotype. Its antigen remains unknown. The CDR3 spans 12 residues. The germline V and J ends were trimmed by 2 bases and 11 bases, with 15 bases remaining between them. Germline CDR1 DFQATT, CDR2 SNEGSKA (reference sequence). Study findings and constraints: Disease-linked clones were reportedly significantly enriched in matched ankylosing spondylitis synovial fluid. Roughly 8 highly homologous variants made up a TCR beta motif that seemed to typify ankylosing spondylitis blood.

Via MiXCR, TCRdb re-called the 5' RACE reads, giving one row per CDR3 protein. Seen here are some 800,000 distinct CDR3 sequences, about 12% observed once, and the top ten hold more than 0.5%. The sequence was obtained from a male donor with ankylosing spondylitis. V and J are TRBV20-1 and TRBJ1-1; D gene uncertain. Sequences were obtained from blood, either unsorted or a sorted T cell fraction (not recorded which). Here the CDR3 DNA reads TGCAGTGCTAGAAGAGGGTCATGGAATGCTTTCTTT. It is translated as CSARRGSWNAFF.